A selection of T cell receptor beta chains follows, all from one sample in a study of blood T cells in healthy people across ages. Each CDR3 protein is one row after TCRdb ran MiXCR on the 5' RACE reads. The data contain roughly 1,500,000 distinct CDR3 sequences, approximately 38% of them singletons. The sequencing input was blood. These receptors originate from a woman between 18 and 30 years old in good health. CDR3s include the opening cysteine and the closing phenylalanine or tryptophan. A D gene is named only where the DNA matches it firmly. Not every row has a clone size; where given, it reads once, few, many or a size class.

v_call	clone_size	j_call	d_call	cdr3_nt	cdr3_aa
TRBV5-1	NA	TRBJ1-2	NA	TGCGCCAGCAGCTTGGTTCGGGGGCCTAACTATGGCTACACCTTC	CASSLVRGPNYGYTF
TRBV6-2/TRBV6-3	NA	TRBJ2-2	NA	TGTGCCAGCAGTTACTCGAGCCAGGGTGCCGGGGAGCTGTTTTTT	CASSYSSQGAGELFF
TRBV28	NA	TRBJ1-1	NA	TGTGCCAGCAGTTTCAATGGAGTGAGGGTCCGCCCTGAAGCTTTCTTT	CASSFNGVRVRPEAFF
TRBV3-1	NA	TRBJ2-5	NA	TGTGCCAGCACCTTAAGAGGGGTCCCGCAAGAGACCCAGTACTTC	CASTLRGVPQETQYF
TRBV28	NA	TRBJ2-4	NA	TGTGCCAGCAGTTTTTTCATCGGACACCGGAGGAATAGGCGCAAAAACATTCAGTACTTC	CASSFFIGHRRNRRKNIQYF
TRBV11-2	NA	TRBJ2-3	NA	TGTGCCAGCAGCTACCACACCACAGATACGCAGTATTTT	CASSYHTTDTQYF
TRBV2	NA	TRBJ2-7	NA	TGTGCCACCTCGAGTGGCGGGGGCCTCTCCTACGAGCAGTACTTC	CATSSGGGLSYEQYF
TRBV7-2	NA	TRBJ2-5	TRBD1	TGTGCCAGCAGCTTTTGGACAGGTCAGGAGACCCAGTACTTC	CASSFWTGQETQYF
TRBV6-5	NA	TRBJ2-7	NA	TGTGCCAGCAGTACGGGTGGTGGGCAGTACTTC	CASSTGGGQYF
TRBV6-1	NA	TRBJ1-1	NA	TGTGCCAGCATCCGTCGACAGGACCTGGTGGACACTGAAGCTTTCTTT	CASIRRQDLVDTEAFF
TRBV20-1	few	TRBJ2-1	TRBD2	TGCAGTGCTAGCGGGACTAGCGGGCGGAGCTCCTACAATGAGCAGTTCTTC	CSASGTSGRSSYNEQFF
TRBV10-3	few	TRBJ2-1	TRBD1	TGTGCCATCAGTGTGGGGACAGCCTACAATGAGCAGTTCTTC	CAISVGTAYNEQFF
TRBV9	NA	TRBJ2-3	TRBD2	TGTGCCAGCAGCGTCTCGCGGGGGGTAACAGATACGCAGTATTTT	CASSVSRGVTDTQYF
TRBV6-8	NA	TRBJ2-6	TRBD2	TGTGCCGGCAGTCCTATCCGGACTAGCGGGAGTCCTGGGGCCAACGTCCTGACTTTC	CAGSPIRTSGSPGANVLTF
TRBV5-5	few	TRBJ2-1	NA	TGTGCCAGCAGCTTAACCTATCCGAGCTCCTACAATGAGCAGTTCTTC	CASSLTYPSSYNEQFF
TRBV20-1	once	TRBJ2-2	NA	TGCAGTGCACCCTGGGGTTCCGGGGAGCTGTTTTTT	CSAPWGSGELFF
TRBV9	few	TRBJ2-1	TRBD2	TGTGCCAGCAGCACCACTACCGGGACTAGCGGGAGAAGTGAGCAGTTCTTC	CASSTTTGTSGRSEQFF
TRBV21-1	NA	TRBJ1-2	NA	TGTGCCAGCAGCAAAAAATGGGACAGGGGAGACTATGGCTACACCTTC	CASSKKWDRGDYGYTF
TRBV6-2/TRBV6-3	NA	TRBJ2-7	TRBD2	TGTGCCAGCAAGCGGGGGACCTCCTATGTCTACGAGCAGTACTTC	CASKRGTSYVYEQYF
TRBV7-9	once	TRBJ2-1	NA	TGTGTCAGCAGCTCGCAAGCCAATGAGCAGTTCTTC	CVSSSQANEQFF
TRBV29-1	few	TRBJ2-1	NA	TGCAGCGGGGGGACCTCCTACAATGAGCAGTTCTTC	CSGGTSYNEQFF
TRBV4-1	NA	TRBJ2-3	TRBD1	TGCGCCAGCAGACGAGAAAAAACCGGGACAGGGCCCACAGATACGCAGTATTTT	CASRREKTGTGPTDTQYF
TRBV18	few	TRBJ2-7	NA	TGTGCCAGCTCACCAACGCGACAGGAGTACGAGCAGTACTTC	CASSPTRQEYEQYF
TRBV12-3/TRBV12-4	NA	TRBJ1-1	NA	TGTGCCAGCAGTTTTAAAGGGACTGAAGCTTTCTTT	CASSFKGTEAFF
TRBV11-2	NA	TRBJ2-3	TRBD1	TGTGCCAGCAGCACCTGGGACAGGTACACAGATGCGCAGTATTTT	CASSTWDRYTDAQYF
TRBV12-3/TRBV12-4	NA	TRBJ2-7	NA	TGTGCCAGCAGTTTAGAAGGGGCTGGCTACGAGCAGTACTTC	CASSLEGAGYEQYF
TRBV5-1	NA	TRBJ2-5	TRBD1	TGCGCCAGCAGCTTCCAGGGGGAACCGCAAGAGACCCAGTACTTC	CASSFQGEPQETQYF
TRBV4-2	NA	TRBJ2-5	TRBD2	TGTGCCAGCAGCTGGGGACTAGCGGGAGCGGCAGAGACCCAGTACTTC	CASSWGLAGAAETQYF
TRBV7-9	NA	TRBJ2-1	TRBD2	TGTGCCAGCAGTCTATGGGCTAGCGGGAGCTCCTACAATGAGCAGTTCTTC	CASSLWASGSSYNEQFF
TRBV5-1	NA	TRBJ2-3	NA	TGCGCCAGCAGCGTGGGGTCTGATCCTAAGGCAGATACGCAGTATTTT	CASSVGSDPKADTQYF
TRBV12-3/TRBV12-4	few	TRBJ2-5	TRBD1	TGTGCCAGCAGTTCCCAGGACAGGAACCTACAAGAGACCCAGTACTTC	CASSSQDRNLQETQYF
TRBV2	NA	TRBJ2-3	NA	TGTGCCAGCACGCTAGCATCAGATACGCAGTATTTT	CASTLASDTQYF
TRBV27	NA	TRBJ2-5	NA	TGTGCCAGCAGGAACGCGGGGGCAGGGTCCTACGGGCAGTACTTC	CASRNAGAGSYGQYF
TRBV6-5	NA	TRBJ2-1	NA	TGTGCCAGCAGTTACGCGCGGCTTTACAATGAGCAGTTCTTC	CASSYARLYNEQFF
TRBV5-1	NA	TRBJ1-1	TRBD1	TGCGCCAGCAGCTTGGCCACGAACAGGGGCGGAACTGAAGCTTTCTTT	CASSLATNRGGTEAFF
TRBV11-2	few	TRBJ2-4	NA	TGTGCCAGCAGCTTAGATAGGGGTCTAGCCAAAAACATTCAGTACTTC	CASSLDRGLAKNIQYF
TRBV28	NA	TRBJ2-7	NA	TGTGCCAGCAGTCCCAAGGAGGGCGAGGGATCCCTTGACGAGCAGTACTTC	CASSPKEGEGSLDEQYF
TRBV5-1	few	TRBJ1-1	NA	TGCGCCAGCAGCCCCTTTCCGGCCCTGTTGAACACTGAAGCTTTCTTT	CASSPFPALLNTEAFF
TRBV27	NA	TRBJ1-5	NA	TGTGCCAGCGGCTATCGGGGTTATAGCAATCAGCCCCAGCATTTT	CASGYRGYSNQPQHF
TRBV3-1	few	TRBJ2-4	TRBD2	TGTGCCAGCGGTCGGGCGGGAGAGGACATTCAGTACTTC	CASGRAGEDIQYF
TRBV12-3/TRBV12-4	NA	TRBJ2-1	TRBD2	TGTGCCAGCAGTTCCGGACTAGCGGGAGTTGGTGAGCAGTTCTTC	CASSSGLAGVGEQFF
TRBV29-1	NA	TRBJ1-1	NA	TGCAGCGTTGAAGGAGTTAAGGGGTTGAACACTGAAGCTTTCTTT	CSVEGVKGLNTEAFF
TRBV6-1	once	TRBJ2-7	NA	TGTGCCAGCAGTGAATGGCCCCGCTGCACCTACGAGCAGTACTTC	CASSEWPRCTYEQYF
TRBV29-1	NA	TRBJ2-1	TRBD1	TGCAGCGCCGTGACAGGGGGCCGCGGGAGAGCCAATGAGCAGTTCTTC	CSAVTGGRGRANEQFF
TRBV28	NA	TRBJ2-5	NA	TGTGCCAGTGTGCTCCGGGACACCGTTCAAGAGACCCAGTACTTC	CASVLRDTVQETQYF
TRBV6-1	few	TRBJ2-5	NA	TGTGCCAGCAGTCCCCTTTGGGGGGAACAAGAGACCCAGTACTTC	CASSPLWGEQETQYF
TRBV3-1	few	TRBJ1-1	NA	TGTGCCAGCAGCAAAACACAGGGTACGGGATACACTGAAGCTTTCTTT	CASSKTQGTGYTEAFF
TRBV20-1	NA	TRBJ1-4	NA	TGCAGTGCCCTGGCCGGGGCGCTGGAGGAACTGTTTTTT	CSALAGALEELFF
TRBV14	NA	TRBJ2-1	TRBD2	TGTGCCAGCAGCCAAGACGAGGCTGGACTAGCGGGAGGACGACGAAACAATGAGCAGTTCTTC	CASSQDEAGLAGGRRNNEQFF
TRBV6-5	few	TRBJ2-7	TRBD1	TGTGCCAGCAGTAGGGACAGGGCCGAGCAGTACTTC	CASSRDRAEQYF
TRBV3-1	NA	TRBJ2-5	NA	TGTGCCAGCAACCACAGTGAGACCCAGTACTTC	CASNHSETQYF
TRBV20-1	few	TRBJ2-3	NA	TGCAGTGCTAGCCACCCAGGCACAGATACGCAGTATTTT	CSASHPGTDTQYF
TRBV12-3/TRBV12-4	NA	TRBJ2-1	NA	TGTGCCAGCAGTTGGGGGCAGTTTGGGGGCTCCTACAATGAGCAGTTCTTC	CASSWGQFGGSYNEQFF
TRBV7-9	NA	TRBJ2-1	TRBD2	TGTGCCAGCAGCCGGCCTAGCGGGAGTTTTGGGGAGCAGTTCTTC	CASSRPSGSFGEQFF
TRBV6-5	NA	TRBJ2-3	NA	TGTGCCAGCAGTTACGGCCCGCGGAAGTCTAGCACAGATACGCAGTATTTT	CASSYGPRKSSTDTQYF
TRBV20-1	NA	TRBJ2-2	TRBD1	TGCAGTGCTACAGGGGGCGGAAAGTTCGGGGAGCTGTTTTTT	CSATGGGKFGELFF
TRBV21-1	NA	TRBJ1-2	NA	TGTGCCAGCAGCAAAGCGAGGGGAGGGAATGGCTACACCTTC	CASSKARGGNGYTF
TRBV7-9	NA	TRBJ1-6	NA	TGTGCCAGCAGCTTAGGGGGGTATAATTCACCCCTCCACTTT	CASSLGGYNSPLHF
TRBV3-1	once	TRBJ2-2	NA	TGTGCCAGCAGCCAAGAGAGGGCAAGGGGTATCACCGGGGAGCTGTTTTTT	CASSQERARGITGELFF
TRBV2	NA	TRBJ1-2	TRBD1	TGTGCCAGCAGCGACTGGGGAGGGACAGGTGGCTATGGCTACACCTTC	CASSDWGGTGGYGYTF